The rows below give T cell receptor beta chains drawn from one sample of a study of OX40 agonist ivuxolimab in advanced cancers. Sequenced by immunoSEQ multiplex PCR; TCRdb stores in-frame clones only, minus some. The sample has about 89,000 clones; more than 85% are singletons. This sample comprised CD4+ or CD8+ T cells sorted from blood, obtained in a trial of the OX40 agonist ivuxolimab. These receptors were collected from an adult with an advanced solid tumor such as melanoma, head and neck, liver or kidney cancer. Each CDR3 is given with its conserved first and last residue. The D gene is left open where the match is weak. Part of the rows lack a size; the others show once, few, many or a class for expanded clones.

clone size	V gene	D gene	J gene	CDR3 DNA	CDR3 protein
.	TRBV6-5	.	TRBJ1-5	TGTGCCAGCAGTAACGACAGATATAGCAATCAGCCCCAGCATTTT	CASSNDRYSNQPQHF
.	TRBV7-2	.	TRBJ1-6	TGTGCCAGCAGCGCGTATCCCGGGATCTTGGACTCACCCCTCCACTTT	CASSAYPGILDSPLHF
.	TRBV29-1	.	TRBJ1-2	TGCAGCGTTGGGACTTACTATGGCTACACCTTC	CSVGTYYGYTF
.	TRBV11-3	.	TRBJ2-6	TGTGCCAGCAGCCCAAGGAGTTCTGGGGCCAACGTCCTGACTTTC	CASSPRSSGANVLTF
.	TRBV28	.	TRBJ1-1	TGTGCCAGCAGGACACCGACGAACACTGAAGCTTTCTTT	CASRTPTNTEAFF
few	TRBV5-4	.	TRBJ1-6	TGTGCCAGCACAACCTTGGGCAGGAGCTCCTATAATTCACCCCTCCACTTT	CASTTLGRSSYNSPLHF
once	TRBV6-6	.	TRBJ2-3	TGTGCCAGCAGCCTACTGCTCCATACGCAGTATTTT	CASSLLLHTQYF
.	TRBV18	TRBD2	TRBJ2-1	TGTGCCAGCTCACCCAGCCGGGAGGATTACAATGAGCAGTTCTTC	CASSPSREDYNEQFF
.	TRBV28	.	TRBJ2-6	TGTGCCAGCAAGCCTGGGGCCAACGTCCTGACTTTC	CASKPGANVLTF
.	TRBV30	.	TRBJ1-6	TGTGCCTGGCACGGGACGGCCTATAATTCACCCCTCCACTTT	CAWHGTAYNSPLHF
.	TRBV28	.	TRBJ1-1	TGTGCCAGCACCCTGTGGGGGCCGGATGAAGCTTTCTTT	CASTLWGPDEAFF
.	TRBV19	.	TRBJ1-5	TGTGCCAGTAGTATAGATCTTCGAGACGGCTATCATAGCAATCAGCCCCAGCATTTT	CASSIDLRDGYHSNQPQHF
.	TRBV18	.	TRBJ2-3	TGTGCCAGCTCACCCCTAAGCACAGATACGCAGTATTTT	CASSPLSTDTQYF
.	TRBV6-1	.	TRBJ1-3	TGTGCCAGCAGTGTTGGAGGTCGGAGAAACACCATATATTTT	CASSVGGRRNTIYF
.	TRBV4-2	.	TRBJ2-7	TGTGCCAGCAGCCAAGATCTACCTCGGGGGGCCACGACCACGTCCTACGAGCAGTACTTC	CASSQDLPRGATTTSYEQYF
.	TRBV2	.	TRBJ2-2	TGTGCCAGCAGCGTGGCCGGGGAGCTGTTTTTT	CASSVAGELFF
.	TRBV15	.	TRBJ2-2	TGTGCCACCAGCAGAGTGACCGGGGAGCTGTTTTTT	CATSRVTGELFF
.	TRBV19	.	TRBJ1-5	TGTGCCAGTAGTCCGCAGACAGTTGAGAATCAGCCCCAGCATTTT	CASSPQTVENQPQHF
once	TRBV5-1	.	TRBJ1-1	TGCGCCAGCAGCTTGTCCAGGTCGAACACTGAAGCTTTCTTT	CASSLSRSNTEAFF
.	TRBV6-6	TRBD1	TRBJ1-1	TGTGCCAGCAGCGAACCGGGACAGGGGGCATCTGAAGCTTTCTTT	CASSEPGQGASEAFF